The 2 T cell receptor beta chains below all came from one sample that was sequenced in a study of cytomegalovirus exposure and HLA in healthy donors. The PCR ran on 60 Vbeta and 13 Jbeta primers. Sequencing was performed with immunoSEQ multiplex PCR; in TCRdb, only in-frame clones are kept and a portion is missing. This table holds more than 100,000 clones, approximately 15% found once. The material sequenced was PBMCs. These receptors came from a woman younger than 30 in good health and CMV-seronegative.

The chain uses TRBV27 and TRBJ1-1, with D possibly matching TRBD1 (6 bases). The CDR3 totals 13 residues. Trimming stripped 1 base from V and 8 bases from J, with 11 bases between. Germline CDR1 reads MNHEY; CDR2 reads SMNVEV (reference sequence). CDR3 DNA sequence: TGTGCCAGCAGTTTATGGGGAAGGGGGGAAGCTTTCTTT. Translated, it gives CASSLWGRGEAFF.

The CDR3 bases are TGCGCCAGCAGCCCTACAGGGGGGGAAGGCACTGAAGCTTTCTTT. Translating it yields CASSPTGGEGTEAFF. The V and J genes are TRBV4-3 and TRBJ1-1; TRBD1 matches at 8 bases. The CDR3 is made up of 15 amino acids. CDR1 is LGHNA and CDR2 is YSLEER in the germline V gene. Trimming took 4 bases from V and 4 from J; bases not matched to a gene: 8.